The entry below gives a single T cell receptor beta chain sequence along with its context. Its antigen is unknown. This sample was taken from a study of OX40 agonist ivuxolimab in advanced cancers. At the level of the study: Prior anti-PD-1, anti-PD-L1 or anti-CTLA-4 therapy was allowed; more than 30% had some.

The CDR3 totals 11 residues. V was shortened by 11 bases and J by 1 base, with 8 bases between the two germline ends. Germline V gives CDR1 MNHNS, CDR2 SASEGT. Data came from immunoSEQ multiplex PCR; TCRdb stores just in-frame clones and leaves some out. The profile shows about 83,000 clones, 85% to 95% of them singletons. People who had autoimmune disease history or systemic immunosuppression were excluded. Broader study findings: The average count of expanded clones was higher among CD8+ T cells than among CD4+.

The sequencing used CD4+ or CD8+ T cells sorted from blood, collected in a trial of the OX40 agonist ivuxolimab. This chain links TRBV6-1 with TRBJ1-1; unclear D gene. This receptor was obtained from an adult with an advanced solid tumor such as melanoma, head and neck, liver or kidney cancer. The CDR3 spells CASTGNTEAFF. CDR3 DNA sequence: TGTGCCTCGACGGGGAACACTGAAGCTTTCTTT.